A single T cell receptor (beta chain) is shown here with its context. Its target is not known. The data were taken from a study of T cells in Graves' hyperthyroidism and ophthalmopathy. As for the study in general: Peripheral blood collection took place at initial diagnosis, before any treatment.

At first hyperthyroidism diagnosis, before any ophthalmopathy symptoms, the blood sample was collected. The CDR3 regions of TCR beta were amplified from RNA transcripts. TCR CDR3 underwent first-round RT-PCR with the HTBI primer set. TCRdb redid the calling of the multiplex PCR reads with MiXCR, one entry per CDR3 protein. The sample shows roughly 400,000 distinct CDR3 sequences, 15% to 18% of them seen only once. Study-level findings and limits: Most clonotypes expanded in the thyroid (above 0.001) were also present in blood.

Germline CDR1 is SNHLY and CDR2 is FYNNEI. This CDR3 spans 15 amino acids. V dropped 5 bases and J dropped 4 bases, with 12 bases sitting between them. This chain connects TRBV2 to TRBJ1-6; D perhaps matches TRBD1 (5 bases). The origin of this receptor is a woman younger than 30 with Graves' hyperthyroidism that later progressed to Graves' ophthalmopathy. Material for sequencing was blood. CDR3 DNA: TGTGCCAGCAGTTATGGGACGTATTATAATTCACCCCTCCACTTT. It translates to CASSYGTYYNSPLHF. The variable domain in full, with the rest retrieved from reference TRBV2 and TRBJ1-6, is EPEVTQTPSHQVTQMGQEVILRCVPISNHLYFYWYRQILGQKVEFLVSFYNNEISEKSEIFDDQFSVERPDGSNFTLKIRSTKLEDSAMYFCASSYGTYYNSPLHFGNGTRLTVT.